This is a list of T cell receptor beta chains from one sample in a study of blood T cells in healthy people across ages. One entry per CDR3 protein, called by TCRdb with MiXCR from the 5' RACE reads. Of roughly 550,000 distinct CDR3 sequences in the sample, less than 25% are singletons; the top ten hold roughly 10%. This sample was shared with a second study, whose subject was T cells of mothers and their children.

Material: blood. These receptors were obtained from a boy aged 5-17 years in good health. Each CDR3 is given with its conserved first and last residue. The order of the fields is V gene, clone size, D gene, J gene, CDR3 protein, CDR3 DNA. A D gene is named only where the DNA matches it firmly. Size is stated for part of the rows, as once, few or many counts, or as a class when the clone is expanded.

V: TRBV15
size: few
D: TRBD2
J: TRBJ2-2
CDR3: CATSRSHSGRAAGELFF
DNA: TGTGCCACCAGCAGATCTCATAGCGGGAGGGCCGCCGGGGAGCTGTTTTTT

V: TRBV10-3
size: -
D: -
J: TRBJ2-5
CDR3: CAIRGTLGGETQYF
DNA: TGTGCCATCAGAGGGACATTAGGAGGGGAGACCCAGTACTTC

V: TRBV19
size: few
D: -
J: TRBJ1-2
CDR3: CASSMDSDNYGYTF
DNA: TGTGCCAGTAGTATGGACAGTGACAACTATGGCTACACCTTC

V: TRBV28
size: few
D: -
J: TRBJ1-5
CDR3: CASGIYGNQPQHF
DNA: TGTGCCAGCGGCATTTATGGCAATCAGCCCCAGCATTTT

V: TRBV12-3/TRBV12-4
size: few
D: -
J: TRBJ2-7
CDR3: CASSSRSWPYEQYF
DNA: TGTGCCAGCAGTTCCAGGAGTTGGCCCTACGAGCAGTACTTC

V: TRBV7-2
size: -
D: TRBD2
J: TRBJ2-1
CDR3: CASSYSGMASDEQFF
DNA: TGTGCCAGCAGCTATAGCGGGATGGCCTCCGATGAGCAGTTCTTC

V: TRBV14
size: -
D: -
J: TRBJ2-4
CDR3: CASSQARGVKNIQCF
DNA: TGTGCCAGCAGCCAAGCTAGAGGGGTAAAAAACATTCAGTGCTTC

V: TRBV5-1
size: -
D: -
J: TRBJ2-7
CDR3: CASSLDRLSISYEQYF
DNA: TGCGCCAGCAGCTTGGACAGACTTAGTATCTCCTACGAGCAGTACTTC

V: TRBV5-1
size: few
D: -
J: TRBJ2-2
CDR3: CASSGKQDTNTGELFF
DNA: TGCGCCAGCAGCGGAAAACAGGATACGAACACCGGGGAGCTGTTTTTT

V: TRBV6-2/TRBV6-3
size: few
D: TRBD1
J: TRBJ2-5
CDR3: CASSSPQQGVGETQYF
DNA: TGTGCCAGCAGTTCCCCCCAACAGGGGGTGGGAGAGACCCAGTACTTC

V: TRBV6-2/TRBV6-3
size: many
D: -
J: TRBJ2-1
CDR3: CASSYSIDYNEQFF
DNA: TGTGCCAGCAGTTACTCTATAGACTACAATGAGCAGTTCTTC

V: TRBV29-1
size: few
D: TRBD1
J: TRBJ1-4
CDR3: CSAGGGQMEKLFF
DNA: TGCAGCGCCGGGGGGGGACAGATGGAAAAACTGTTTTTT

V: TRBV9
size: -
D: -
J: TRBJ1-1
CDR3: CASSVDGVNTEAFF
DNA: TGTGCCAGCAGCGTAGACGGGGTGAACACTGAAGCTTTCTTT

V: TRBV27
size: few
D: TRBD1
J: TRBJ1-2
CDR3: CASRTGSLGYTF
DNA: TGTGCCAGCCGGACAGGGAGTCTCGGCTACACCTTC

V: TRBV9
size: -
D: TRBD2
J: TRBJ2-1
CDR3: CASSVALAGVYNEQFF
DNA: TGTGCCAGCAGCGTAGCTTTAGCGGGGGTTTACAATGAGCAGTTCTTC

V: TRBV11-2
size: -
D: TRBD1
J: TRBJ1-1
CDR3: CASSPTGDMNTEAFF
DNA: TGTGCCAGCAGCCCGACAGGGGACATGAACACTGAAGCTTTCTTT

V: TRBV2
size: few
D: -
J: TRBJ2-2
CDR3: CASSPRVNTGELFF
DNA: TGTGCCAGCAGTCCCAGGGTGAACACCGGGGAGCTGTTTTTT

V: TRBV6-2/TRBV6-3
size: -
D: -
J: TRBJ1-1
CDR3: CASSSTSLGTEAFF
DNA: TGTGCCAGCAGCTCCACCAGCTTGGGCACTGAAGCTTTCTTT

V: TRBV12-3/TRBV12-4
size: few
D: -
J: TRBJ1-2
CDR3: CASSSRAGPGYTF
DNA: TGTGCCAGCAGTTCCCGAGCAGGGCCCGGCTACACCTTC

V: TRBV20-1
size: few
D: -
J: TRBJ2-3
CDR3: CSARDGSDTQYF
DNA: TGCAGTGCTAGAGACGGATCGGATACGCAGTATTTT

V: TRBV28
size: many
D: -
J: TRBJ2-7
CDR3: CASSLLDNSYEQYF
DNA: TGTGCCAGCAGTTTGTTAGACAACTCCTACGAGCAGTACTTC

V: TRBV5-1
size: -
D: -
J: TRBJ1-2
CDR3: CASSRGGSYGYTF
DNA: TGCGCCAGCAGCCGAGGGGGTTCCTATGGCTACACCTTC

V: TRBV28
size: few
D: -
J: TRBJ1-1
CDR3: CASSQSHAMNTEAFF
DNA: TGTGCCAGCAGTCAAAGTCACGCCATGAACACTGAAGCTTTCTTT

V: TRBV6-6
size: -
D: -
J: TRBJ1-1
CDR3: CASSYSKSAFF
DNA: TGTGCCAGCAGTTACTCCAAGTCAGCTTTCTTT

V: TRBV13
size: -
D: TRBD1
J: TRBJ2-7
CDR3: CASSLLRGPYEQYF
DNA: TGTGCCAGCAGCCTGCTCAGGGGGCCCTACGAGCAGTACTTC

V: TRBV10-3
size: few
D: TRBD2
J: TRBJ2-4
CDR3: CAISEGLFSGTSGNIQYF
DNA: TGTGCCATCAGTGAGGGTCTTTTCTCCGGGACTAGCGGAAACATTCAGTACTTC

V: TRBV3-1
size: few
D: TRBD1
J: TRBJ2-2
CDR3: CASSQLDRAAGELVF
DNA: TGTGCCAGCAGCCAACTAGACAGGGCGGCCGGGGAGCTGGTTTTT

V: TRBV24-1
size: -
D: -
J: TRBJ2-4
CDR3: CATSAPPENIQYF
DNA: TGTGCCACCAGTGCCCCTCCCGAAAACATTCAGTACTTC

V: TRBV2
size: -
D: TRBD1
J: TRBJ1-2
CDR3: CASSGDRVNGYTF
DNA: TGTGCCAGCAGTGGCGACAGGGTGAATGGCTACACCTTC

V: TRBV7-2
size: many
D: -
J: TRBJ2-7
CDR3: CASSVFYEQYF
DNA: TGTGCCAGCAGCGTATTCTACGAGCAGTACTTC

V: TRBV19
size: few
D: TRBD1
J: TRBJ2-7
CDR3: CVSSAQGDEQYF
DNA: TGTGTCAGTAGTGCACAGGGGGACGAGCAGTACTTC

V: TRBV6-2/TRBV6-3
size: -
D: -
J: TRBJ1-2
CDR3: CASSQGLTRNGYTF
DNA: TGTGCCAGCAGTCAGGGACTCACGAGAAATGGCTACACCTTC

V: TRBV7-2
size: few
D: -
J: TRBJ1-2
CDR3: CASSSVSFYGYTF
DNA: TGTGCCAGCAGCTCCGTAAGCTTTTATGGCTACACCTTC

V: TRBV28
size: -
D: -
J: TRBJ2-4
CDR3: CASNTGAKNIQYF
DNA: TGTGCCAGCAACACGGGTGCCAAAAACATTCAGTACTTC

V: TRBV5-1
size: -
D: -
J: TRBJ1-2
CDR3: CASSSAPGTTNYGYTF
DNA: TGCGCCAGCAGCTCAGCTCCGGGAACCACTAACTATGGCTACACCTTC

V: TRBV6-2/TRBV6-3
size: once
D: TRBD2
J: TRBJ2-7
CDR3: CASKTSGRAADHEQYF
DNA: TGTGCCAGTAAGACTAGCGGGAGGGCCGCGGACCACGAGCAGTACTTC

V: TRBV11-3
size: -
D: -
J: TRBJ2-3
CDR3: CASSTNTASSTDTQYF
DNA: TGTGCCAGCAGCACGAACACCGCCTCGAGCACAGATACGCAGTATTTT

V: TRBV5-6
size: -
D: TRBD2
J: TRBJ2-5
CDR3: CASSMTSGDLSETQYF
DNA: TGTGCCAGCAGCATGACTAGCGGGGATCTTTCAGAGACCCAGTACTTC

V: TRBV28
size: -
D: -
J: TRBJ2-7
CDR3: CASSLAMGPWEQYF
DNA: TGTGCCAGCAGTTTAGCTATGGGGCCGTGGGAGCAGTACTTC

V: TRBV20-1
size: -
D: TRBD1
J: TRBJ2-5
CDR3: CSAKIDRVMYEQYF
DNA: TGCAGTGCAAAGATAGACAGGGTAATGTATGAGCAGTACTTC

V: TRBV29-1
size: -
D: TRBD1
J: TRBJ2-7
CDR3: CSVSQDRGPEQYF
DNA: TGCAGCGTGAGCCAGGACAGGGGCCCCGAGCAGTACTTC

V: TRBV7-9
size: few
D: -
J: TRBJ2-3
CDR3: CASSLQNTDTQYF
DNA: TGTGCCAGCAGCCTACAGAACACAGATACGCAGTATTTT

V: TRBV5-6
size: -
D: -
J: TRBJ1-1
CDR3: CASSWATGPIEAFF
DNA: TGTGCCAGCAGCTGGGCCACGGGACCTATTGAAGCTTTCTTT

V: TRBV28
size: -
D: TRBD1
J: TRBJ2-5
CDR3: CASSATGRVDETQYF
DNA: TGTGCCAGCAGTGCGACAGGGCGTGTTGACGAGACCCAGTACTTC

V: TRBV18
size: few
D: TRBD2
J: TRBJ2-2
CDR3: CAGSRTSGGTNTGELFF
DNA: TGTGCCGGCTCACGGACTAGCGGGGGCACGAACACCGGGGAGCTGTTTTTT

V: TRBV6-2/TRBV6-3
size: few
D: -
J: TRBJ1-1
CDR3: CASRPGTPEAFF
DNA: TGTGCCAGCAGACCTGGGACCCCCGAAGCTTTCTTT

V: TRBV24-1
size: -
D: -
J: TRBJ2-3
CDR3: CATSPGGPGSTDTQYF
DNA: TGTGCCACCAGCCCCGGAGGGCCAGGTAGCACAGATACGCAGTATTTT

V: TRBV5-1
size: few
D: -
J: TRBJ2-7
CDR3: CASSFLRDSSYEQYF
DNA: TGCGCCAGCAGCTTTCTCCGGGACTCATCCTACGAGCAGTACTTC

V: TRBV29-1
size: -
D: -
J: TRBJ1-3
CDR3: CGGRGSGNTIYF
DNA: TGCGGTGGCAGGGGCTCTGGAAACACCATATATTTT

V: TRBV7-9
size: many
D: -
J: TRBJ2-5
CDR3: CASSHGSKETQYF
DNA: TGTGCCAGCAGCCATGGGTCTAAAGAGACCCAGTACTTC

V: TRBV28
size: few
D: -
J: TRBJ1-1
CDR3: CASDRSLNTEAFF
DNA: TGTGCCAGCGACAGGAGCCTGAACACTGAAGCTTTCTTT

V: TRBV7-2
size: many
D: -
J: TRBJ2-6
CDR3: CAAMTGGRANVLTF
DNA: TGTGCCGCTATGACCGGGGGTAGGGCCAACGTCCTGACTTTC

V: TRBV20-1
size: -
D: TRBD2
J: TRBJ2-5
CDR3: CSARGTSGNQETQYF
DNA: TGCAGTGCTAGAGGGACTAGCGGCAACCAAGAGACCCAGTACTTC

V: TRBV7-2
size: many
D: TRBD2
J: TRBJ2-1
CDR3: CASSWRLAGGRPLPIEQFF
DNA: TGTGCCAGCAGCTGGCGACTAGCGGGGGGGCGTCCCCTACCGATTGAGCAGTTCTTC

V: TRBV7-8
size: few
D: -
J: TRBJ1-3
CDR3: CASSPLLVPSSGNTIYF
DNA: TGTGCCAGCAGCCCACTTCTGGTTCCTAGCTCTGGAAACACCATATATTTT

V: TRBV7-9
size: -
D: TRBD2
J: TRBJ2-7
CDR3: CASSFTSGASSYEQYF
DNA: TGTGCCAGCAGCTTCACTAGCGGGGCGAGCTCCTACGAGCAGTACTTC

V: TRBV20-1
size: few
D: -
J: TRBJ2-3
CDR3: CSARASDTQYF
DNA: TGCAGTGCTAGAGCTTCAGATACGCAGTATTTT